This is a list of T cell receptor beta chains from one sample in a study of blood T cell repertoires in COVID-19. The repertoire was sequenced with immunoSEQ multiplex PCR; TCRdb's copy has only in-frame clones and lacks some. This table has hundreds of thousands of clones, 70% to 90% appearing once. Sequences were obtained from peripheral blood. These receptors all come from a woman aged 18-30 years with acute or convalescent COVID-19. Both conserved end residues are part of each CDR3. A D gene is named only where the DNA matches it firmly. Only part of the rows carry a size: once, few, many, or a class if the clone is expanded.

cdr3_aa cdr3_nt v_call clone_size j_call d_call cdr3_length
CASSSGYNQPQHF TGCGCCAGCAGCTCAGGCTACAATCAGCCCCAGCATTTT TRBV5-1 once TRBJ1-5 - 13
CASSVTGGYGYTF TGTGCCAGCAGTGTTACAGGGGGCTATGGCTACACCTTC TRBV12-3/TRBV12-4 - TRBJ1-2 TRBD1 13
CASSQSLTDSYEQYF TGTGCCAGCAGCCAGTCACTAACGGACTCCTACGAGCAGTACTTC TRBV3-1/TRBV3-2 - TRBJ2-7 - 15
CASTEPCGAEQYF TGTGCCAGCACTGAACCCTGTGGGGCCGAGCAGTACTTC TRBV6-4 - TRBJ2-7 - 13
CASSGDREKTQYF TGTGCCAGCAGTGGCGACAGAGAAAAGACCCAGTACTTC TRBV4-2 - TRBJ2-5 - 13
CASSLVGTGDTEAFF TGTGCCAGCAGCTTAGTTGGGACAGGGGACACTGAAGCTTTCTTT TRBV7-2 - TRBJ1-1 TRBD1 15
CASSYRGQTYGYTF TGTGCCAGCAGTTACAGGGGGCAGACCTATGGCTACACCTTC TRBV6-6 - TRBJ1-2 TRBD1 14
CASSHTGQGDFGVWDGYTF TGTGCCAGCAGTCACACGGGACAGGGGGATTTTGGTGTTTGGGATGGCTACACCTTC TRBV6-6 - TRBJ1-2 TRBD1 19
CATRWERLNTEAFF TGTGCCACCAGGTGGGAGAGGCTGAACACTGAAGCTTTCTTT TRBV15 once TRBJ1-1 - 14
CASSLVLGSTDTQYF TGTGCCAGCAGCTTAGTACTAGGTAGCACAGATACGCAGTATTTT TRBV7-2 once TRBJ2-3 - 15
CAWSLYRGTQPQHF TGTGCCTGGAGTTTATACAGGGGAACTCAGCCCCAGCATTTT TRBV30 - TRBJ1-5 TRBD1 14
CATSRDGVLDNYQPQHF TGTGCCACCAGCAGAGATGGGGTTTTGGACAATTATCAGCCCCAGCATTTT TRBV15 - TRBJ1-5 - 17
CASSYHPGAEAFF TGTGCCAGCAGTTATCACCCGGGAGCAGAAGCTTTCTTT TRBV12-3/TRBV12-4 - TRBJ1-1 - 13
CASSQDKGLGIRGTEAFF TGTGCCAGCAGCCAAGATAAGGGGTTAGGGATCAGGGGCACTGAAGCTTTCTTT TRBV14 once TRBJ1-1 - 18
CASGGSDKNEKLFF TGTGCCAGCGGGGGCAGCGACAAAAATGAAAAACTGTTTTTT TRBV13 - TRBJ1-4 - 14
CASGRGQGITEAFF TGTGCCAGCGGAAGGGGGCAAGGGATCACTGAAGCTTTCTTT TRBV6-5 - TRBJ1-1 TRBD1 14
CASSFGLALGTQYF TGTGCCAGCAGTTTCGGACTAGCGCTTGGTACGCAGTATTTT TRBV27 - TRBJ2-3 TRBD2 14
CASSLVRAAGFEDQPQHF TGTGCCAGCAGCTTAGTGCGCGCAGCAGGGTTCGAGGATCAGCCCCAGCATTTT TRBV7-2 - TRBJ1-5 - 18
CATSDSTFYGYTF TGTGCCACCAGTGACTCTACCTTCTATGGCTACACCTTC TRBV24-1 few TRBJ1-2 - 13
CASSRPTGVYGYTF TGTGCCAGCAGTCGCCCGACAGGGGTCTATGGCTACACCTTC TRBV9 - TRBJ1-2 TRBD1 14
CASSLRDTSTYGYTF TGTGCCAGCAGCTTGAGGGACACAAGTACCTATGGCTACACCTTC TRBV5-8 few TRBJ1-2 - 15
CASSLNGNTEAFF TGTGCCAGCAGCTTGAACGGGAACACTGAAGCTTTCTTT TRBV7-3 - TRBJ1-1 - 13
CASSPRRGLSSYEQYF TGTGCCAGCAGCCCCCGAAGGGGCTTAAGCTCCTACGAGCAGTACTTC TRBV2 - TRBJ2-7 - 16
CAWGAGAYYGYTF TGTGCCTGGGGGGCGGGGGCCTACTATGGCTACACCTTC TRBV30 once TRBJ1-2 - 13
CASSFLRRPRNTGELFF TGTGCCAGTAGTTTCCTTCGGAGACCTCGGAACACCGGGGAGCTGTTTTTT TRBV19 - TRBJ2-2 - 17
CASSPGQGAFGGVFNEQFF TGTGCCAGCAGCCCCGGACAGGGGGCTTTCGGTGGAGTCTTTAATGAGCAGTTCTTC TRBV7-8 - TRBJ2-1 TRBD1 19
CASGKPGLADSSYEQYF TGTGCCAGCGGGAAACCGGGACTAGCGGATAGCTCCTACGAGCAGTACTTC TRBV11-2 - TRBJ2-7 TRBD2 17
CASSLEGDTDTQYF TGCGCCAGCAGCTTGGAGGGGGACACAGATACGCAGTATTTT TRBV5-1 - TRBJ2-3 - 14
CASRGGWDEKLFF TGTGCCAGCCGGGGAGGGTGGGATGAAAAACTGTTTTTT TRBV6-5 - TRBJ1-4 - 13
CASSSPGTLNTEAFF TGTGCCAGCAGTTCCCCGGGAACTTTGAACACTGAAGCTTTCTTT TRBV6-2/TRBV6-3 - TRBJ1-1 - 15
CASRQDLNYGYTF TGTGCCAGCAGACAGGACCTTAACTATGGCTACACCTTC TRBV6-4 once TRBJ1-2 - 13
CASSFGGPLTEAFF TGTGCCAGCAGCTTTGGGGGCCCTCTCACTGAAGCTTTCTTT TRBV5-5 - TRBJ1-1 - 14
CASSYLTGIQPYNEQFF TGTGCCAGCAGCTATCTTACAGGGATCCAGCCCTACAATGAGCAGTTCTTC TRBV5-6 - TRBJ2-1 - 17
CASSMSRGVSPLHF TGTGCCAGTAGTATGTCCAGGGGCGTTTCACCCCTCCACTTT TRBV19 - TRBJ1-6 - 14
CASSYSQVRGNSPLHF TGTGCCAGCAGTTACTCGCAGGTCCGGGGAAATTCACCCCTCCACTTT TRBV6-2/TRBV6-3 - TRBJ1-6 - 16
CASSQIQGTGNTIYF TGCGCCAGCAGCCAGATACAGGGAACTGGAAACACCATATATTTT TRBV4-3 - TRBJ1-3 - 15
CASSSSTRAVGNQPQHF TGTGCCAGCAGCTCTTCGACACGAGCGGTTGGCAATCAGCCCCAGCATTTT TRBV5-8 once TRBJ1-5 - 17
CASSITSGGANEQFF TGTGCCAGCAGCATCACTAGCGGGGGGGCCAATGAGCAGTTCTTC TRBV7-2 - TRBJ2-1 TRBD2 15
CASSYRQYNEQFF TGTGCCAGCAGCTATCGACAGTACAATGAGCAGTTCTTC TRBV7-2 - TRBJ2-1 - 13
CASSTGVVSYEQYF TGTGCCAGCAGTACAGGGGTCGTCTCCTACGAGCAGTACTTC TRBV6-2/TRBV6-3 - TRBJ2-7 TRBD1 14
CASSESQQGNYGYTF TGCGCCAGCAGTGAGTCACAACAGGGGAACTATGGCTACACCTTC TRBV10-2 once TRBJ1-2 TRBD1 15
CASSNQQGRNEKLFF TGTGCCAGCAGCAACCAACAGGGGAGAAATGAAAAACTGTTTTTT TRBV7-9 - TRBJ1-4 TRBD1 15
CASSISGTDSYNEQFF TGTGCCAGCAGCATATCCGGGACTGATTCCTACAATGAGCAGTTCTTC TRBV9 once TRBJ2-1 - 16
CASSLFDKRQTQYF TGTGCCAGCAGTTTATTTGATAAGCGGCAAACGCAGTATTTT TRBV28 - TRBJ2-3 - 14
CASSLYGTGFYEQYF TGTGCCAGCAGTTTATACGGCACAGGGTTCTACGAGCAGTACTTC TRBV27 - TRBJ2-7 - 15
CASSLSRSTEAFF TGTGCCAGCAGTTTATCGCGGAGCACTGAAGCTTTCTTT TRBV12-3/TRBV12-4 - TRBJ1-1 - 13
CSASILGTFTYEQYF TGCAGTGCTAGTATTTTAGGGACATTCACCTACGAGCAGTACTTC TRBV20-1 - TRBJ2-7 - 15